The next 14 T cell receptor beta chains were all read from a single sample in a study of T-cell memory formation after mild COVID-19. A single record per CDR3 protein comes from TCRdb applying MiXCR to the 5' RACE reads. The data show roughly 150,000 distinct CDR3 sequences, approximately 15% seen once. The sequenced sample was PBMCs or a T cell subset sorted from them (not recorded which). The receptors here all came from an adult woman who had mild COVID-19 (a few samples of this study predate the infection). Cell type and time point are not known.

This clonotype has just one count. The CDR3 DNA sequence: TGTGCCAGCAGTCACCGGGACAACATTCAGTACTTC. Its protein product is CASSHRDNIQYF. This rearrangement joins TRBV6-2 or TRBV6-3 to TRBJ2-4; the D call may be TRBD1 or TRBD2 (5 bases each). Trimming cost V 5 bases and J 7 bases, with 9 bases left between them. In germline, CDR1 is MNHEY, CDR2 SVGEGT. The CDR3 runs 12 residues.

V is TRBV4-2 and J is TRBJ2-1; 9 bases are shared with TRBD2. The CDR3 length is 18 residues. Germline CDR1 and CDR2: LGHNA and YNFKEQ. V was pared by 0 bases and J by 1 base, with 7 bases of the junction left unmatched. The CDR3 bases are TGTGCCAGCAGCCAAGATGTGCAAGGACTAGCGTCCTACAATGAGCAGTTCTTC. Residues: CASSQDVQGLASYNEQFF.

The chain joins TRBV5-1 to TRBJ2-7; D not resolved. This CDR3 has 13 amino acids. The V end was cut by 1 base, the J end by 2 bases, with 7 bases between. Germline loops: CDR1 SGHRS, CDR2 YFSETQ. CDR3 bases: TGCGCCAGCAGCTTGAACAGTCCCTACGAGCAGTACTTC. Residues: CASSLNSPYEQYF.

This clonotype was seen ten or more times. The chain combines TRBV6-5 with TRBJ2-3; possible D gene TRBD2, 6 bases. The CDR3 sequence is 14 residues long. V was clipped by 6 bases and J by 1 base, with 11 bases between them. CDR1 MNHEY and CDR2 SVGAGI come from the germline V gene. The CDR3 protein is CASRPTRGTDTQYF. CDR3 sequence (DNA): TGTGCCAGCAGGCCGACTAGGGGCACAGATACGCAGTATTTT.

Only a few counts were recorded for this clonotype. The J gene is TRBJ2-1, the V gene TRBV5-1, with TRBD2 matching 10 bases. Germline loops: CDR1 SGHRS, CDR2 YFSETQ. This CDR3 contains 15 residues. Trimming took 2 bases from V and 10 from J; bases not matched to a gene: 9. CDR3: CASSLLAGPTGEQFF. Here the CDR3 DNA reads TGCGCCAGCAGCTTACTAGCGGGACCCACTGGGGAGCAGTTCTTC.

This clonotype was counted a few times. The CDR3 DNA sequence: TGTGCCAGCAGCCCGGACAGGGCCGCTTGGGGGGAGCTGTTTTTT. Translated: CASSPDRAAWGELFF. The rearrangement joins TRBV11-3 to TRBJ2-2, with 8 bases lining up with TRBD1. Germline V lookup: CDR1 SGHNT, CDR2 YENEEA. This CDR3 spans 15 amino acids. V was pared by 5 bases and J by 8 bases, with 10 bases of the junction left unmatched.

The chain carries TRBV27 and TRBJ2-7; D unclear. The germline CDR1 and CDR2 sequences are MNHEY and SMNVEV (reference sequence). The CDR3 runs to 10 residues. V dropped 7 bases and J dropped 10 bases, with 11 bases sitting between them. The CDR3 bases are TGTGCCAGCACCAAGACCCGCCAGTACTTC. Its protein is CASTKTRQYF.

This clonotype was detected a few times. The chain carries TRBV12-3 or TRBV12-4 and TRBJ2-2; 7 bases map to TRBD2. The CDR3 contains 17 residues. V shed 7 bases, J shed 0 bases, and the junction held 11 bases outside the gene matches. The CDR3: CASTPRREFTNTGELFF. The CDR3 coding sequence is TGTGCCAGCACCCCACGGCGGGAGTTTACGAACACCGGGGAGCTGTTTTTT.

The chain couples TRBV6-2 or TRBV6-3 to TRBJ2-7; 13 bases fit TRBD2. CDR3 length: 17 amino acids. Trimming took 4 bases from V and 1 from J; bases not matched to a gene: 7. From germline, CDR1 is MNHEY and CDR2 SVGEGT. The DNA of the CDR3 is TGTGCCAGCAGTTCTCTAGGACTAGCGGGGGTATCCTACGAGCAGTACTTC. Its protein is CASSSLGLAGVSYEQYF.

This clonotype was observed a handful of times. The chain is built from TRBV6-5 and TRBJ2-5; D is unresolved. V gave up 4 bases and J gave up 2 bases, with 14 bases separating them. The CDR3 is 15 amino acids. Germline V CDR1 and CDR2: MNHEY, SVGAGI. For the CDR3, the DNA is TGTGCCAGCAGTTGGGTTTATGGTATTCAAGAGACCCAGTACTTC. Protein product: CASSWVYGIQETQYF.

The sample holds a few counts of this clonotype. The chain combines TRBV7-6 with TRBJ2-2; 8 bases agree with TRBD2. Germline CDR1 and CDR2: SGHVS and FNYEAQ. V shed 6 bases and J 3 bases; nucleotides not matched to a gene: 9. The length of the CDR3 is 16 residues. CDR3 in DNA: TGTGCCAGCAGAGATACGGGGGGGCCGGACACCGGGGAGCTGTTTTTT. Translated: CASRDTGGPDTGELFF.

This clonotype was observed at least ten times. J is TRBJ2-5 and V is TRBV12-3 or TRBV12-4; D unresolved. Between the trimmed V and J ends, which lost 6 bases and 5 bases, there was a span of 10 bases. The CDR3 runs to 12 residues. In nucleotides, the CDR3 is TGTGCCAGCAGCCCTCTAGGGGAGACCCAGTACTTC. This sequence encodes CASSPLGETQYF.

This clonotype was seen only a few times. The V gene is TRBV7-9, the J gene TRBJ2-5; no clear D. Deletions cut 2 bases from V and 5 bases from J, with 3 bases between. This CDR3 is 11 amino acids long. CDR1 SEHNR and CDR2 FQNEAQ come from the germline V gene (reference sequence). CDR3 coding DNA: TGTGCCAGCAGCTTACCCGAGACCCAGTACTTC. Residues: CASSLPETQYF.

This clonotype was detected a few times. This chain uses TRBV12-3 or TRBV12-4 with TRBJ2-1, with 7 bases aligning to TRBD2. This CDR3 region has 15 residues. Germline trimming cut 1 base from V and 4 bases from J; bases unmatched to any gene: 4. CDR3 nucleotide sequence: TGTGCCAGCAGTTTAGAAGCGGGGTGGTACAATGAGCAGTTCTTC. Amino acids: CASSLEAGWYNEQFF.